Included here is one T cell receptor beta chain sequence, with context. V shed 5 bases, J shed 7 bases, and the junction held 10 bases outside the gene matches. The CDR3 consists of 15 residues. Germline CDR1 reads MNHNS; CDR2 reads SASEGT. The data were taken from a study of T cells in Graves' hyperthyroidism and ophthalmopathy. From RNA transcripts, TCR beta CDR3 regions were amplified. Researchers ran a first-round RT-PCR on the TCR CDR3 using the HTBI primer set. TCRdb re-called the multiplex PCR reads through MiXCR, storing one row per CDR3 protein. The table records around 570,000 distinct CDR3 sequences, just under 20% of them present only once.

Sequenced sample: blood. This clonotype was obtained from a man aged 40-49 years with Graves' ophthalmopathy. V usage is TRBV6-1 and J usage is TRBJ2-1; 8 bases align to TRBD1. CDR3 in amino acids: CASSTSQGARNEQFF. The DNA for the CDR3 is TGTGCCAGCAGTACCTCGCAGGGGGCGCGAAATGAGCAGTTCTTC.